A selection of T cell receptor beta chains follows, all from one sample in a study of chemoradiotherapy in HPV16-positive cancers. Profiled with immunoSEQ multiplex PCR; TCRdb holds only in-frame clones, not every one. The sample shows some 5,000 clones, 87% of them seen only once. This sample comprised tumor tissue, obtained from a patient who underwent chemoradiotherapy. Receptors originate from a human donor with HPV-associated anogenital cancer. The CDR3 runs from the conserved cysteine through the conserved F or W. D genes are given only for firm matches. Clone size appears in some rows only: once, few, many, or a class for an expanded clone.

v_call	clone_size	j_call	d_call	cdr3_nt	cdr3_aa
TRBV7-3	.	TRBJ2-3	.	TGTGCCAGCAGCTTAAGTCCCGGGAGTGCAGATACGCAGTATTTT	CASSLSPGSADTQYF
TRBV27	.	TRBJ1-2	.	TGTGCCAGCAGTTTATCGCGCCAGCAGGTCTATGGCTACACCTTC	CASSLSRQQVYGYTF
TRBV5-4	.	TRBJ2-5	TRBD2	TGTGCCAGCAGCTCTAGCGGGAGTAGTCAGACCCAGTACTTC	CASSSSGSSQTQYF
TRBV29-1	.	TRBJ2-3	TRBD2	TGCAGCGTTGTTCCTAGCGGGGGTCCAAGCACAGATACGCAGTATTTT	CSVVPSGGPSTDTQYF
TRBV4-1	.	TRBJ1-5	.	TGCGCCAGCAGCCAACAGGGCCCCTCGGGAAATCAGCCCCAGCATTTT	CASSQQGPSGNQPQHF
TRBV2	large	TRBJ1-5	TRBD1	TGTGCCAGCAGTGCGAGGGGGCTGAGCAATCAGCCCCAGCATTTT	CASSARGLSNQPQHF
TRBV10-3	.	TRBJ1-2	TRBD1	TGTGCCATCAGTCAACAGGGGAATTTTTATGGCTACACCTTC	CAISQQGNFYGYTF
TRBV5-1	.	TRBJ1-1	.	TGCGCCAGCAGCGACAGGATGAACACTGAAGCTTTCTTT	CASSDRMNTEAFF
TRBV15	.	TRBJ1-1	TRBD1	TGTGCCACCAGCAGACAATCGCGCACAGGGGGCCGCGGGACTTTCTTT	CATSRQSRTGGRGTFF
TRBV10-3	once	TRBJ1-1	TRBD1	TGTGCCATCAGTAAAAGAACCGGGACAGGCAGCACTGAAGCTTTCTTT	CAISKRTGTGSTEAFF
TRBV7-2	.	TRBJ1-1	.	TGTGCCAGCAGCTTAGTAGGGTTGAACACTGAAGCTTTCTTT	CASSLVGLNTEAFF
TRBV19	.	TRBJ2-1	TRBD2	TGTGCCAGTAGTATTCGATCTAGCGGGGGGGCCTACAATGAGCAGTTCTTC	CASSIRSSGGAYNEQFF
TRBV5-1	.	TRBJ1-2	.	TGCGCCAGCAGCCTAGGGGGGGGCGATGGCTACACCTTC	CASSLGGGDGYTF
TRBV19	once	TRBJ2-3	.	TGTGCCAGTAGTATGGACAGACACACAGATACGCAGTATTTT	CASSMDRHTDTQYF
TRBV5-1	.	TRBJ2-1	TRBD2	TGCGCCAGCAGCTTGCCGCTAGCGGGAGTGAATGAGCAGTTCTTC	CASSLPLAGVNEQFF
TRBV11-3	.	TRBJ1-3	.	TGTGCCAGCAGCCCCTCCCCATTCGCCTACTCTGGAAACACCATATATTTT	CASSPSPFAYSGNTIYF
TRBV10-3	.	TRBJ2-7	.	TGTGCCATCAGTGTAAAGTTGGCAGGAGGCTACGAGCAGTACTTC	CAISVKLAGGYEQYF
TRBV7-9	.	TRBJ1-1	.	TGTGCCAGCAGCTCTTGGAATCGGGCAGGAGCTTTCTTT	CASSSWNRAGAFF
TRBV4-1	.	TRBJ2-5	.	TGCGCCAGCAGCCTGCCCCCTCTAGAAGCGGCCAAAGAGACCCAGTACTTC	CASSLPPLEAAKETQYF
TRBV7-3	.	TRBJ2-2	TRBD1	TGTGCCAGCAGCCGGACAGGGAGCACCGGGGAGCTGTTTTTT	CASSRTGSTGELFF
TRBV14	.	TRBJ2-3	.	TGTGCCAGCAGCCAAGGCCGAGGACGGGGACCCCCAGATACGCAGTATTTT	CASSQGRGRGPPDTQYF
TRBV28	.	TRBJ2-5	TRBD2	TGTGCCAGCAGTTTAAATCCGGGACTAGCGGGAGCAGGAAGAGAGACCCAGTACTTC	CASSLNPGLAGAGRETQYF
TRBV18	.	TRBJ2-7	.	TGTGCCAGCTCAGATAGCCTGTACGAGCAGTACTTC	CASSDSLYEQYF
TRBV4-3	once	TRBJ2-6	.	TGCGCCAGCAGCCAAGATTCGAAGGGGGCCAACGTCCTGACTTTC	CASSQDSKGANVLTF
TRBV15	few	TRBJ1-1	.	TGTGCCACCAGCACGGAACGGGATCTGAACACTGAAGCTTTCTTT	CATSTERDLNTEAFF
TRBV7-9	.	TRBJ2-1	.	TGTGCCAGCAGCTTAGTAAGGCAGGGGCCCTACAATGAGCAGTTCTTC	CASSLVRQGPYNEQFF
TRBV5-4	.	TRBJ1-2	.	TGTGCCAGCAGTCCCTACCAGGGTATCGATGGCTACACCTTC	CASSPYQGIDGYTF
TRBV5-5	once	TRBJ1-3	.	TGTGCCAGCAGTGGGACTGATTTCTCTGGAAACACCATATATTTT	CASSGTDFSGNTIYF
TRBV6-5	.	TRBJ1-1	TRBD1	TGTGCCAGCAGTTATGGGAGGGGGCGAACTGAAGCTTTCTTT	CASSYGRGRTEAFF
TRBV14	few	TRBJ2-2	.	TGTGCCAGCAGCCTCACAGGGACCGGGGAGCTGTTTTTT	CASSLTGTGELFF